The TCR beta chain described here comes from a study of blood T cell repertoires in COVID-19. Clones were sequenced by immunoSEQ multiplex PCR, and TCRdb holds only the in-frame ones, with some missing. The sample records some 130,000 clones, around 89% being singletons. This clone was observed once. The receptor's source is a man aged 60 to 69 with COVID-19, enrolled during active disease. Sequenced input: peripheral blood.

As DNA, the CDR3 is TGTGCCAGTAGCGGACAGGGCAGTGGCTACACCTTC. Protein: CASSGQGSGYTF. The rearrangement joins TRBV19 to TRBJ1-2; 8 bases match TRBD1. After removal of 6 bases from V and 7 bases from J, the junction contained 4 bases not matched to a gene. Germline V gene sequence: CDR1 LNHDA, CDR2 SQIVND (reference sequence). The length of the CDR3 is 12 residues.